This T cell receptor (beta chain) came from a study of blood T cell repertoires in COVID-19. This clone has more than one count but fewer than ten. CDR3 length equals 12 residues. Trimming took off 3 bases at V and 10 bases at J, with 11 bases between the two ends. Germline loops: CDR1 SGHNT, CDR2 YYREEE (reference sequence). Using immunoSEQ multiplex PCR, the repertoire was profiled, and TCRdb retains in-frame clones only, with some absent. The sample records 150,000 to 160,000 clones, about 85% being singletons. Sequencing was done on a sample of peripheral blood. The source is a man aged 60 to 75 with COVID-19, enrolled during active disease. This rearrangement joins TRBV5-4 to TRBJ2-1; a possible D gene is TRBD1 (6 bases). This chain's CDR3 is CASSYSGEEQFF. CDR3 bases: TGTGCCAGCAGCTACTCAGGGGAGGAGCAGTTCTTC.